The rows below give T cell receptor beta chains drawn from one sample of a study of technical replicates of blood from a few donors. The data were produced by immunoSEQ multiplex PCR, yet TCRdb's version contains in-frame clones alone and is incomplete. In the table there are over 70,000 clones, nearly 98% of which are singletons. Sequencing was done on a sample of T cells isolated from PBMCs. These receptors originate from a human donor in good health. Each CDR3 is given with its conserved first and last residue. The D gene is left open where the match is weak. Size values are once, few and many counts, or a class for expanded clones, and some rows have none.

clone_size d_call j_call v_call cdr3_aa cdr3_nt
. TRBD1 TRBJ2-5 TRBV7-7 CASSEDRRTQYF TGTGCCAGCAGCGAGGACAGGAGGACCCAGTACTTC
. . TRBJ1-5 TRBV27 CASSLMGQQPQHF TGTGCCAGCAGTTTAATGGGGCAGCAGCCCCAGCATTTT
. TRBD2 TRBJ2-3 TRBV28 CASSPEGTSGGF TGTGCCAGCAGTCCCGAGGGCACTAGCGGAGGTTTT
. . TRBJ2-2 TRBV28 CASSFYRNTGELFF TGTGCCAGCAGTTTTTACAGGAACACCGGGGAGCTGTTTTTT
. . TRBJ1-5 TRBV19 CASSIMRQVRGQPQHF TGTGCCAGTAGTATTATGAGACAGGTGAGAGGGCAGCCCCAGCATTTT
. TRBD1 TRBJ2-7 TRBV6-1 CASSERGGQGGEQYF TGTGCCAGCAGTGAAAGGGGGGGACAGGGAGGGGAGCAGTACTTC
. TRBD1 TRBJ1-1 TRBV10-1 CASSPRDRDNTEAFF TGCGCCAGCAGCCCTCGGGACAGGGATAACACTGAAGCTTTCTTT
. TRBD2 TRBJ2-7 TRBV5-5 CASSFLAGGPSYEQYF TGTGCCAGCAGCTTCCTAGCGGGGGGGCCTTCCTACGAGCAGTACTTC
. . TRBJ2-7 TRBV7-9 CASSFYWYEQYF TGTGCCAGCAGCTTCTACTGGTACGAGCAGTACTTC
. . TRBJ2-5 TRBV5-6 CASSFRGQGAETQYF TGTGCCAGCAGCTTTAGGGGCCAGGGCGCGGAGACCCAGTACTTC
once TRBD1 TRBJ1-2 TRBV2 CASSVTGVNYGYTF TGTGCCAGCAGTGTAACAGGGGTTAACTATGGCTACACCTTC
. TRBD2 TRBJ2-3 TRBV7-9 CASSLPKLAGGTDTQYF TGTGCCAGCAGCTTGCCTAAACTAGCGGGGGGCACAGATACGCAGTATTTT
. TRBD1 TRBJ1-2 TRBV2 CASSEAGTDNFYGYTF TGTGCCAGCAGTGAAGCTGGGACAGATAATTTCTATGGCTACACCTTC
. . TRBJ1-2 TRBV6-1 CAETEIGDPYGYTF TGTGCCGAAACGGAGATAGGGGATCCCTATGGCTACACCTTC